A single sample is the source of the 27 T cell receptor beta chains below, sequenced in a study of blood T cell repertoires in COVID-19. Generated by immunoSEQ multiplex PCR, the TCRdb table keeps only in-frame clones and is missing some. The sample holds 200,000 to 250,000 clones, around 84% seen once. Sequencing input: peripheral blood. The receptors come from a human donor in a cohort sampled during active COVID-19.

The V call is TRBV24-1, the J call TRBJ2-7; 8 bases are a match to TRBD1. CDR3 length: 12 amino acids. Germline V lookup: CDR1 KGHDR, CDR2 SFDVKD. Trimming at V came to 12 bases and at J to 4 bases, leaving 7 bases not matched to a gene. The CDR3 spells CAPQGAGYEQYF. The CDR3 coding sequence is TGTGCCCCCCAGGGGGCTGGGTACGAGCAGTACTTC.

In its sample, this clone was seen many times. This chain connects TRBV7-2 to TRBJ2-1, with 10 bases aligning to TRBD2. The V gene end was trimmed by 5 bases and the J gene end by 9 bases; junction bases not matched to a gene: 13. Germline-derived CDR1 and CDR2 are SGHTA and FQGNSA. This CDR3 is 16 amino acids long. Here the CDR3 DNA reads TGTGCCAGCAGCGGTCGGGGAGCGGGGGGGCCCAGTGAGCAGTTCTTC. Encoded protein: CASSGRGAGGPSEQFF. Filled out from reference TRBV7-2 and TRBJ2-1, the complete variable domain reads GAGVSQSPSNKVTEKGKDVELRCDPISGHTALYWYRQSLGQGLEFLIYFQGNSAPDKSGLPSDRFSAERTGGSVSTLTIQRTQQEDSAVYLCASSGRGAGGPSEQFFGPGTRLTVL.

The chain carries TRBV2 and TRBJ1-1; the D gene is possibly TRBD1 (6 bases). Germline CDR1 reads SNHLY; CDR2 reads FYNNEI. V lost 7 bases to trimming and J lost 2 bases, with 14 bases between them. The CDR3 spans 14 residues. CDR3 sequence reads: CASTQRDTNTEAFF. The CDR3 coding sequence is TGTGCCAGCACCCAAAGGGACACCAACACTGAAGCTTTCTTT.

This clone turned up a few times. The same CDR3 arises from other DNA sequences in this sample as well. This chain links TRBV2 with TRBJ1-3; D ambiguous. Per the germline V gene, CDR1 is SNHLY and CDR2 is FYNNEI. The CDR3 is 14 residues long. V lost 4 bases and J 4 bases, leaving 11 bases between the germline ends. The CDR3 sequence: CASSVQTSGNTIYF. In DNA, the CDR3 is TGTGCCAGCAGTGTCCAGACAAGCGGAAACACCATATATTTT.

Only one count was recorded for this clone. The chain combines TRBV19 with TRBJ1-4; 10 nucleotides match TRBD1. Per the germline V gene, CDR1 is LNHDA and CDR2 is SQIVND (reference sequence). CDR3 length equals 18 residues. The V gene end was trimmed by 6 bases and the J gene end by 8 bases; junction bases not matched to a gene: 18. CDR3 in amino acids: CASRRRWDRGLFEEKLFF. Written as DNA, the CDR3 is TGTGCCAGTAGACGACGTTGGGACAGGGGTCTATTCGAGGAAAAACTGTTTTTT.

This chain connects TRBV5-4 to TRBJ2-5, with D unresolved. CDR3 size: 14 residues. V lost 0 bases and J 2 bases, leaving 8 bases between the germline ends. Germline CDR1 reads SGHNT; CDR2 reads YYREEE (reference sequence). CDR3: CASSLASSQETQYF. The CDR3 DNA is TGTGCCAGCAGCTTGGCGTCCTCGCAAGAGACCCAGTACTTC.

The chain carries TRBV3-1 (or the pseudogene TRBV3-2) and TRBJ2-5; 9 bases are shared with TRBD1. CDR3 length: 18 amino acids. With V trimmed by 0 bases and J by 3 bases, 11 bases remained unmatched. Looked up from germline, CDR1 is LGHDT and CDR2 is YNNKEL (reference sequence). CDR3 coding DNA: TGTGCCAGCAGCCAAGAAGGGGACAGGGCCATACGGAAAGAGACCCAGTACTTC. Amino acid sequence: CASSQEGDRAIRKETQYF.

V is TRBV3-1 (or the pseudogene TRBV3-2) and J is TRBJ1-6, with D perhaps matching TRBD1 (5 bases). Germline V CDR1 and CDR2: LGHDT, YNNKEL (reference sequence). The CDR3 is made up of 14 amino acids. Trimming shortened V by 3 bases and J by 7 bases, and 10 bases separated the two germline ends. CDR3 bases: TGTGCCAGCAGCCAGGCAGGGTGGAATTCACCCCTCCACTTT. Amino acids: CASSQAGWNSPLHF.

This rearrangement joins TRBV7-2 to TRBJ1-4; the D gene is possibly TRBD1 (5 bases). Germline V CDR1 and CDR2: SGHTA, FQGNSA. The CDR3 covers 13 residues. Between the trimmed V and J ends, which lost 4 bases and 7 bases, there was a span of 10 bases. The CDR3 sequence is CASSYGGGEKLFF. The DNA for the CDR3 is TGTGCCAGCAGCTATGGGGGAGGTGAAAAACTGTTTTTT.

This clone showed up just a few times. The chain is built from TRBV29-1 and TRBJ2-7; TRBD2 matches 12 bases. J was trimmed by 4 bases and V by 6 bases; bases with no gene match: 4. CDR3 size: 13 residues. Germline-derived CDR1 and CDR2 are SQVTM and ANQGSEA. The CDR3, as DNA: TGCAGCGTAACGACTAGCGGGGGATACGAGCAGTACTTC. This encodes CSVTTSGGYEQYF.

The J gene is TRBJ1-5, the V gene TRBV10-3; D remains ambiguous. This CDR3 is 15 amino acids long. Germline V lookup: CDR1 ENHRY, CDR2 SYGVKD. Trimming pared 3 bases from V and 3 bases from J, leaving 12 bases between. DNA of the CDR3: TGTGCCATCAGTGACGGCGGGAGGGTCAATCAGCCCCAGCATTTT. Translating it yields CAISDGGRVNQPQHF.

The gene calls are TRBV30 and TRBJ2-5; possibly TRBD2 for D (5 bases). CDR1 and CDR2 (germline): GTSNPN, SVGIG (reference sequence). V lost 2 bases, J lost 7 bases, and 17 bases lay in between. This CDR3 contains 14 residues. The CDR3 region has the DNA TGTGCCTGGAGTAGCAGGACGGGGTGGGCGACCCAGTACTTC. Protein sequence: CAWSSRTGWATQYF.

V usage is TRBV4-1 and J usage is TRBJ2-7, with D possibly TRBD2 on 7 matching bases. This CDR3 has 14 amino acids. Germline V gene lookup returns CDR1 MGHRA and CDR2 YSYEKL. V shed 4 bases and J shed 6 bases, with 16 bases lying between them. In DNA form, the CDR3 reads TGCGCCAGCAGCCCCCAAGGGGGGGGCCTCGAGCAGTACTTC. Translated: CASSPQGGGLEQYF.

CDR3 DNA: TGTGCCAGTAGTACCTTAGCGGCAGGTTTTGGCAATGAGCAGTTCTTC. Amino acids: CASSTLAAGFGNEQFF. The rearrangement joins TRBV19 to TRBJ2-1, with D maybe TRBD2 (6 bases). V was pared by 4 bases and J by 6 bases, with 19 bases between. In germline, CDR1 is LNHDA, CDR2 SQIVND (reference sequence). This CDR3 has 16 residues.

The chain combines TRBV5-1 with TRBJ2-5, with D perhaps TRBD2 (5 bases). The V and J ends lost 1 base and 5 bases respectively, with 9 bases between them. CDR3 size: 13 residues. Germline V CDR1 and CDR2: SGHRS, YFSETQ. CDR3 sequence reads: CASSLWPGETQYF. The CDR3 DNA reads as TGCGCCAGCAGCTTGTGGCCGGGGGAGACCCAGTACTTC.

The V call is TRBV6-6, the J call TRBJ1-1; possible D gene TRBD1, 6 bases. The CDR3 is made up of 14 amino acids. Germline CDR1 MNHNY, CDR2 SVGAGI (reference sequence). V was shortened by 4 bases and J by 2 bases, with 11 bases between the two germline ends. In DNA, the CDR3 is TGTGCCAGCAGTTGGACAGAGTTCAACACTGAAGCTTTCTTT. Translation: CASSWTEFNTEAFF.

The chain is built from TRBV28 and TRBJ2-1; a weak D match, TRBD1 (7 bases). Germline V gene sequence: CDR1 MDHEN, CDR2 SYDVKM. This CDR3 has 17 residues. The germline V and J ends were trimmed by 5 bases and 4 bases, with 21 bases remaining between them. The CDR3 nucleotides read TGTGCCAGCAGTAGCGCAGGAGGGGGCGGATTTTACAATGAGCAGTTCTTC. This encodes CASSSAGGGGFYNEQFF. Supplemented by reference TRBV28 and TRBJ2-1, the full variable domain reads DVKVTQSSRYLVKRTGEKVFLECVQDMDHENMFWYRQDPGLGLRLIYFSYDVKMKEKGDIPEGYSVSREKKERFSLILESASTNQTSMYLCASSSAGGGGFYNEQFFGPGTRLTVL.

CDR3 in DNA: TGTGCCACGTTTCCGGGACTAGCGGGGGGTACGAACACCGGGGAGCTGTTTTTT. Its protein is CATFPGLAGGTNTGELFF. This sequence joins TRBV10-3 and TRBJ2-2; TRBD2 matches at 15 bases. CDR1 is ENHRY and CDR2 is SYGVKD in the germline V gene. The V and J ends lost 10 bases and 0 bases, in that order; junction bases with no gene match: 9. The CDR3 has 18 residues.

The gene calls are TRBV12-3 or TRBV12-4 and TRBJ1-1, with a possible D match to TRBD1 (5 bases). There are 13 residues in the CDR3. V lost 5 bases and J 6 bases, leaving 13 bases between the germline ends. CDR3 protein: CASSLSTGSEAFF. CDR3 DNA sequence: TGTGCCAGCAGTCTATCAACAGGTTCTGAAGCTTTCTTT.

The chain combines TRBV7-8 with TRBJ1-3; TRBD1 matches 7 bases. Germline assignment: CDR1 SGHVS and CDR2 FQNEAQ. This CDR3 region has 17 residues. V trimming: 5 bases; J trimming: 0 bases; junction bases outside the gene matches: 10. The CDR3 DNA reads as TGTGCCAGCAGCATTACCGGGACAGCGATCTCTGGAAACACCATATATTTT. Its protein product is CASSITGTAISGNTIYF.

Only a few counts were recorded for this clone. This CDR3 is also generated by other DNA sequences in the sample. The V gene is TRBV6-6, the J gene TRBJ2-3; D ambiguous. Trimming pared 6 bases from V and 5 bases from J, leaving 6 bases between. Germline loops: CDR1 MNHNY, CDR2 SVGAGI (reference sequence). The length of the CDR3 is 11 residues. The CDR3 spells CASSPRDTQYF. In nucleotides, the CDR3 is TGTGCCAGCAGCCCCAGAGATACGCAGTATTTT.

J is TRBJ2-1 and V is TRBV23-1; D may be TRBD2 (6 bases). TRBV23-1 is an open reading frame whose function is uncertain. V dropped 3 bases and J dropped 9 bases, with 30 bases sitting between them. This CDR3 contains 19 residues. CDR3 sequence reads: CASSHSRIEGGMGTSEQFF. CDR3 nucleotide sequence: TGCGCCAGCAGTCACAGTAGGATTGAAGGCGGGATGGGAACGAGTGAGCAGTTCTTC.

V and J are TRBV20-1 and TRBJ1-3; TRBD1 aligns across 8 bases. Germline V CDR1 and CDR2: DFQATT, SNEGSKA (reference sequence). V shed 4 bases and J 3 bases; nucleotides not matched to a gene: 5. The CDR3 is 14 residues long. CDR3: CSAIDRGYGNTIYF. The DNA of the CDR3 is TGCAGTGCTATTGACAGGGGATATGGAAACACCATATATTTT.

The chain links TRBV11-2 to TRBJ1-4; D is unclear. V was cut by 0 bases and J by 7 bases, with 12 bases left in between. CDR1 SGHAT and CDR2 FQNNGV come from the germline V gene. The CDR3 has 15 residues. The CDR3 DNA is TGTGCCAGCAGCTTAGACGGAGGAGCTAGTGAAAAACTGTTTTTT. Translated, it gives CASSLDGGASEKLFF.

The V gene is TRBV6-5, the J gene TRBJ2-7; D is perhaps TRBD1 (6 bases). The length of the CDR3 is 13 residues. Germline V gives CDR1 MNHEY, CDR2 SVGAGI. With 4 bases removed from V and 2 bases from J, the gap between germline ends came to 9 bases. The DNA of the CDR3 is TGTGCCAGCAGTTTGGGACAAACCTACGAGCAGTACTTC. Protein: CASSLGQTYEQYF.

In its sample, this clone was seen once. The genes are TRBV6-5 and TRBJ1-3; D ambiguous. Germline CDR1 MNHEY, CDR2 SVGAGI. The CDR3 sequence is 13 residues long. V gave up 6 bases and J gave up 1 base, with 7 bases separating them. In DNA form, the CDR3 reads TGTGCCAGCAGGTTCGGGTCTGGAAACACCATATATTTT. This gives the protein CASRFGSGNTIYF.

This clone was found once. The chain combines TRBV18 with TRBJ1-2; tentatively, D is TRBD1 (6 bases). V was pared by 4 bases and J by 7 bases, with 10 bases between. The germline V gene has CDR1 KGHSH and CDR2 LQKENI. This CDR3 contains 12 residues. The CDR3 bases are TGTGCCAGCTCACGAACGACAGGTGGCTACACCTTC. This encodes CASSRTTGGYTF.